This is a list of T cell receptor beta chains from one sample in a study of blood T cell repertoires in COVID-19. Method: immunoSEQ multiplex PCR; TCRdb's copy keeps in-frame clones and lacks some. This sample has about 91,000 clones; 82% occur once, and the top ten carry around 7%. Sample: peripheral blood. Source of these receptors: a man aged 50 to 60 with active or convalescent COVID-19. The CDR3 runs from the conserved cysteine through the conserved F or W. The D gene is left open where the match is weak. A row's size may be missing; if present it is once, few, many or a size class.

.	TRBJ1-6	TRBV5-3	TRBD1	CARSDRTGESSPLHF	TGTGCCAGAAGCGACAGGACAGGGGAGAGTTCACCCCTCCACTTT
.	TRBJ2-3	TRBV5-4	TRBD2	CASSLSRTSGSTDTQYF	TGTGCCAGCAGCTTAAGTCGGACTAGCGGTAGCACAGATACGCAGTATTTT
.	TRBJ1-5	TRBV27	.	CASSLKGVGQPQHF	TGTGCCAGCAGTTTGAAAGGGGTGGGTCAGCCCCAGCATTTT
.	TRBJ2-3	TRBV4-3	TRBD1	CASSQGHPGTGVGDTQYF	TGCGCCAGCAGCCAAGGCCATCCCGGGACAGGGGTGGGCGATACGCAGTATTTT
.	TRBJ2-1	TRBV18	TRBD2	CASSPAGGSYNEQFF	TGTGCCAGCTCTCCCGCGGGGGGTTCCTACAATGAGCAGTTCTTC
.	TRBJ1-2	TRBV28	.	CASSFLSYGYTF	TGTGCCAGCAGTTTCTTGTCCTATGGCTACACCTTC
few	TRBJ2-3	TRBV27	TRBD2	CASSFFSGGSDTQYF	TGTGCCAGCAGTTTTTTTAGCGGGGGGTCAGATACGCAGTATTTT
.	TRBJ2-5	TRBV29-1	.	CSVPGGGALQETQYF	TGCAGCGTTCCCGGTGGTGGAGCGTTACAAGAGACCCAGTACTTC
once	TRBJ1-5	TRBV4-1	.	CASSQNSYSNQPQHF	TGCGCCAGCAGCCAAAACAGCTATAGCAATCAGCCCCAGCATTTT
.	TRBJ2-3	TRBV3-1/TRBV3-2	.	CASSRLGEDTQYF	TGTGCCAGCAGCCGTCTAGGTGAAGATACGCAGTATTTT
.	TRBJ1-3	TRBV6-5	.	CASSDWFSGNTIYF	TGTGCCAGCAGCGACTGGTTCTCTGGAAACACCATATATTTT
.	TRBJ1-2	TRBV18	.	CASSPGQRGGYTF	TGTGCCAGCTCACCAGGACAGAGGGGTGGCTACACCTTC
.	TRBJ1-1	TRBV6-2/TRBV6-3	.	CASSYGGAEVTEAFF	TGTGCCAGCAGTTACGGCGGCGCGGAGGTCACTGAAGCTTTCTTT
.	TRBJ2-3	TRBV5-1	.	CASSETIYISTDTQYF	TGCGCCAGCAGTGAGACAATTTATATAAGTACAGATACGCAGTATTTT